The source of this T cell receptor (beta chain) is a study of cytomegalovirus exposure and HLA in healthy donors. V lost 6 bases and J lost 1, with 8 bases in between. Germline CDR1 and CDR2: LGHNA and YSLEER. The CDR3 extends over 13 amino acids. Points from the study as a whole: It was reported that the classifier diagnosed cytomegalovirus status with high specificity and sensitivity in both the original and validation cohorts.

Regarding this clone: The antigen is unknown.

This PCR relied on a set of 60 Vbeta primers and 13 Jbeta primers. TCRdb's table, derived via immunoSEQ multiplex PCR, lists solely in-frame clones and lacks some. The repertoire table contains about 48,000 clones. The V call is TRBV4-3, the J call TRBJ2-3, with D perhaps TRBD2 (5 bases). Input material: PBMCs. The clonotype was recovered from a woman between 40 and 50 years old in good health and CMV-seronegative. The CDR3 DNA follows: TGCGCCAGCAGGGGGAGAGGCACAGATACGCAGTATTTT. As protein: CASRGRGTDTQYF.